This T cell receptor (beta chain) came from a study of control samples from healthy donors and cancer patients (dated by TCRdb to about 2020). Remarks on this clone: What this receptor recognizes is not known. No quality values exist for individual bases; no much larger clone is one base distant.

The method was the immunoSEQ multiplex PCR assay. TCRdb took this table from immuneACCESS and kept in-frame rearrangements with V and J called. Such tables lack part of the clones; where checked against another copy, unresolved V genes explain under half of the gap, and the rest is unexplained. The sample has around 48,000 clones on record, 93% of them singletons. The ten largest account for roughly a quarter of the sample. The CDR3 covers 14 residues, taking in both the cysteine and the phenylalanine. Of the read, only the CDR3 DNA is kept; its 42 bases are in frame from base 1. V loses 0 bases, J loses 6 bases, and the germline ends lie 12 bases apart. For CDR1 and CDR2, the germline V gene (reference sequence) lists LGHDT and YNNKEL.

Source material: PBMCs. The clonotype comes from a woman aged 50 to 60 with head and neck cancer. The chain couples TRBV3-1 (or the pseudogene TRBV3-2) to TRBJ2-7; matching of 6 bases hints at TRBD2 as the D gene. The CDR3 corresponds to CASSQEGGFGEQYF. The nucleotide sequence is TGTGCCAGCAGCCAAGAGGGGGGATTTGGCGAGCAGTACTTC.